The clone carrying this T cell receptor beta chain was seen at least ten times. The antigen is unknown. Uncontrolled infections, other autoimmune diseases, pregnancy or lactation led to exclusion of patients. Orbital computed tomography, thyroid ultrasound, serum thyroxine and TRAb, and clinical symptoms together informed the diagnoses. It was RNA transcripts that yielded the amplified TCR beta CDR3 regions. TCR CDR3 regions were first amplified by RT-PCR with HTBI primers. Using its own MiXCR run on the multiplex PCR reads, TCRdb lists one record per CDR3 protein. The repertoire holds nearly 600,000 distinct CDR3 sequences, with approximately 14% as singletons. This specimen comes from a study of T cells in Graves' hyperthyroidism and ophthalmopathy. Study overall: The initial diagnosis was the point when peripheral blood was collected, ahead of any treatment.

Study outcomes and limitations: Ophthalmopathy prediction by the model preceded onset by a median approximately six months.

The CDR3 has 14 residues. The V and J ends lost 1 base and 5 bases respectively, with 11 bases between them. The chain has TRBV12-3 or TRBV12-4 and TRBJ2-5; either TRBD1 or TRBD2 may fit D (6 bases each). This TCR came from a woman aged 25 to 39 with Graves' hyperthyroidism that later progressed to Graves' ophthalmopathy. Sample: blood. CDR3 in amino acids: CASSLGGAGETQYF. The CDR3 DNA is TGTGCCAGCAGTTTAGGGGGGGCTGGGGAGACCCAGTACTTC.